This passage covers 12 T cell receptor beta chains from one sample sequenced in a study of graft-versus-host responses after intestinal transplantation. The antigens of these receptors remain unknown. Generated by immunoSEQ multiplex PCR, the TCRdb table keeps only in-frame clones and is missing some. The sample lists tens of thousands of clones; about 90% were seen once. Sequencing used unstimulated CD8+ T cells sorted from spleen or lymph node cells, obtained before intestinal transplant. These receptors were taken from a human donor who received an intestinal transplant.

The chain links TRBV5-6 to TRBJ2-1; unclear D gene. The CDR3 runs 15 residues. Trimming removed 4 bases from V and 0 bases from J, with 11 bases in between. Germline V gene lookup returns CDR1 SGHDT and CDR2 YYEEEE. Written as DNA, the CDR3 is TGTGCCAGCAGCCTCGGAGAGATCTCCTACAATGAGCAGTTCTTC. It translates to CASSLGEISYNEQFF.

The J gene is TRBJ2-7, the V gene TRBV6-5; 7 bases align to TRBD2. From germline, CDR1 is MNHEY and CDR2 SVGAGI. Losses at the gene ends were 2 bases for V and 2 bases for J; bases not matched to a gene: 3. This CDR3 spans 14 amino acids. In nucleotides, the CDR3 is TGTGCCAGCAGTTACGGGGGAGGGACCTACGAGCAGTACTTC. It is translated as CASSYGGGTYEQYF.

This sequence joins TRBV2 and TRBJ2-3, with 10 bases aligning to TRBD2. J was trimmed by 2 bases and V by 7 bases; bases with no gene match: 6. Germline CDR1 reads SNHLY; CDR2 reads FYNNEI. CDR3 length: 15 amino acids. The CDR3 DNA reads TGTGCCAGCACCGAGCGGGAGGGCTACACAGATACGCAGTATTTT. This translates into CASTEREGYTDTQYF.

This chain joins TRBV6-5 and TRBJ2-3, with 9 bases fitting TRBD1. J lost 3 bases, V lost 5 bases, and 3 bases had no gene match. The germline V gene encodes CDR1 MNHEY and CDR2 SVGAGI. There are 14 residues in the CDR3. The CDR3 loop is CASSPGTGTDTQYF. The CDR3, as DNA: TGTGCCAGCAGTCCTGGGACAGGGACAGATACGCAGTATTTT.

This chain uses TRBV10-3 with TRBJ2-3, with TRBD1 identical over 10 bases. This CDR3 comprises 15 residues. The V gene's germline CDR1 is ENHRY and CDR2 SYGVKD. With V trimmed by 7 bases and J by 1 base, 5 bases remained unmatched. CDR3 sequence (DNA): TGTGCCATCAATTCCGGGACAGGGGGCACAGATACGCAGTATTTT. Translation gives CAINSGTGGTDTQYF.

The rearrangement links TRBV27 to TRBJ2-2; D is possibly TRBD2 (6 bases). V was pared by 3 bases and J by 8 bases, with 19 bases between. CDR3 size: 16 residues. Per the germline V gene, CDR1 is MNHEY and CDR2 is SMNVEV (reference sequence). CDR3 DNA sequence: TGTGCCAGCAGTTTTTTCGGGAGCGCCTCATATGGGGAGCTGTTTTTT. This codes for CASSFFGSASYGELFF.

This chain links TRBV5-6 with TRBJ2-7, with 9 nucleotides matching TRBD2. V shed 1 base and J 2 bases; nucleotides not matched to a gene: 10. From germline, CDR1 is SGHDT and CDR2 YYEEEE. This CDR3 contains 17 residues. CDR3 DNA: TGTGCCAGCAGCTTGATGTGGCCTAGCGGGACCCCCTACGAGCAGTACTTC. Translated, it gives CASSLMWPSGTPYEQYF.

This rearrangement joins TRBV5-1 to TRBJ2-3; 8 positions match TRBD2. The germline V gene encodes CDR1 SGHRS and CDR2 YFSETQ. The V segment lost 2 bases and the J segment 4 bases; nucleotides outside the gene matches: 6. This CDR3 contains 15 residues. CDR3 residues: CASSFLGLGADTQYF. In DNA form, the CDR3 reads TGCGCCAGCAGCTTTTTGGGACTAGGTGCAGATACGCAGTATTTT.

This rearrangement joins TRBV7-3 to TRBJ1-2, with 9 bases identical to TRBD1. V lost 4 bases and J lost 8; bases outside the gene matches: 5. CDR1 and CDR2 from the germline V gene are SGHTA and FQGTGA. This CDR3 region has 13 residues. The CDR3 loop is CASSSTGGQGYTF. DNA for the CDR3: TGTGCCAGCAGCTCCACAGGGGGCCAGGGCTACACCTTC.

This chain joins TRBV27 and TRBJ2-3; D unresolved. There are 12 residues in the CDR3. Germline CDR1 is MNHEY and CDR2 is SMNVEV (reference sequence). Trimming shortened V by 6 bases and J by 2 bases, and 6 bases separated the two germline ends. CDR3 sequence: CASSPPTDTQYF. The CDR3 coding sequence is TGTGCCAGCAGCCCCCCCACAGATACGCAGTATTTT.

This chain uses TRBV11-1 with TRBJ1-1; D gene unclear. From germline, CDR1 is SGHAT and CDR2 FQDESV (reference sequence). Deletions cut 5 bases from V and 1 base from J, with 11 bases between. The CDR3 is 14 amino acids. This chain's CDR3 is CASSPYLANTEAFF. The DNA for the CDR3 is TGTGCCAGCAGCCCGTACCTCGCGAACACTGAAGCTTTCTTT.

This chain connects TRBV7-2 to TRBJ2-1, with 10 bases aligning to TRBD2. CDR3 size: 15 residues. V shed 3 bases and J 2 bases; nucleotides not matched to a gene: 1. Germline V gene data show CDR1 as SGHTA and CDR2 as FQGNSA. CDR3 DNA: TGTGCCAGCAGCTTGGGACTAGCGCCCTACAATGAGCAGTTCTTC. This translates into CASSLGLAPYNEQFF.